The T cell receptor (beta chain) under discussion was sequenced for a study of blood T cell repertoires in COVID-19. Only in-frame clones appear in the TCRdb table, and some are missing; sequencing was by immunoSEQ multiplex PCR. The table has 100,000 or so clones, around 83% seen once. Germline CDR1 SGHAT, CDR2 FQNNGV. V was clipped by 2 bases and J by 6 bases, with 11 bases between them. CDR3 length: 13 amino acids. This chain uses TRBV11-2 with TRBJ2-7, with TRBD2 as a possible D gene (5 bases). Sequenced material: peripheral blood. The receptor was derived from a woman aged 55 to 70 in a cohort sampled during active or convalescent COVID-19. The CDR3 DNA reads TGTGCCAGCAGCTTAAGTTTTCGGGGCGAGCAGTACTTC. Its translation: CASSLSFRGEQYF.